This paragraph reports one T cell receptor beta chain. The clone's antigen remains unknown. The CDR3 sequence holds 12 residues, the cysteine and phenylalanine included. Nucleotide data are not available. From the germline V gene (reference sequence), CDR1 is DFQATT and CDR2 is SNEGSKA. From each donor, an approximately 2.5 ml peripheral blood sample was collected into PAXgene tubes and stored at -80 degrees C. Without T cell sorting, total RNA was isolated from whole blood using the PAXgene blood miRNA kit on an automated QIAcube. Peripheral blood from monozygotic twin pairs who were concordant or discordant for inflammatory bowel disease underwent deep TCRalpha and TCRbeta repertoire profiling using unique molecular barcoding. Smoking habits were recorded for all twin pairs, and individuals were classified as current, former or never smokers. This sample was taken from a study of monozygotic twins with inflammatory bowel disease (dated by TCRdb to 2018 to 2020). Background on the whole study: A total of 28 monozygotic twin pairs were included in the full study, comprising nine German pairs (four IBD-concordant, five IBD-discordant) and 19 IBD-discordant Danish pairs. Each individual had, on average, about 151 000 unique TCRalpha sequences and 181 000 unique TCRbeta sequences available for analysis. The search for disease-associated traits relied mainly on comparing IBD patients with their genetically identical healthy co-twins within discordant pairs.

On the study overall, not on this receptor specifically: Compared with healthy twins, IBD patients had fewer clonotypes in common with other individuals, a difference most pronounced in patients showing signs of disease activity. The analysis was unable to tell different T cell subtypes apart. Because patients received different immunosuppressive treatments, the repertoires may have picked up extra background noise and variability between individuals. IBD patients had lower TCRbeta repertoire diversity, measured by the inverse Simpson index, than their healthy co-twins. No difference in repertoire similarity was observed between concordant and discordant twins, possibly owing to limited statistical power. No single strong signal or clonotype linked to IBD turned up in the results, so the idea that one exists was not supported.

The library was made by 5' RACE. The input for every TCR library was 3,500 to 4,500 ng of total RNA. For each sample, cDNA synthesis with SMARTScribe reverse transcriptase was split into eight separate reactions. Unique molecular identifiers containing a 6-nucleotide sample barcode were introduced through template switching during cDNA synthesis. Two nested PCRs of about 16 and 10 cycles amplified the TCRalpha and TCRbeta cDNA, and bead purification followed each PCR. Before amplification, the cDNA was treated with uracil DNA-glycosylase and purified using the QIAquick PCR purification kit. The second PCR was the step at which Illumina TruSeq-compatible adapters and sample-specific barcodes were added. TapeStation and Qubit were used to check library quality and concentration, and 5 to 6.5 ng of each library was pooled. The pooled libraries were sequenced with 2 x 100 bp reads and custom sequencing primers on an Illumina HiSeq2500 single-index Rapid Run. The paper's processing steps were these. MiGEC version 1.2.6 was used for UMI-based consensus assembly, which corrected PCR and sequencing errors. V(D)J alignment, clonotype assembly and CDR3 extraction were performed with MiXCR version 2.1.1. To normalise gene usage, clonotype sharing and MAIT/NKT TCR abundance, the analysis used the top 1000, 10 000 and 20 000 clonotypes per sample. After downsampling to 27 000 UMIs, diversity was calculated as the inverse Simpson index using the vegan R package. Paired Mann-Whitney U tests on discordant twin pairs were used, with Benjamini-Hochberg multiple-testing correction. TCRdb reprocessed the reads, and each CDR3 protein sequence is entered once, without DNA. V and J calls and clone size were set by TCRdb, not the authors. This sample's clone table shows 300,000 to 400,000 distinct CDR3 sequences. Clones ranked in the top ten supply roughly 2% of the sample.

The sequencing sample was made of blood. The source is a human donor with ulcerative colitis or Crohn's disease, or a healthy co-twin of an affected twin (not recorded which). The rearrangement joined TRBV20-1 to TRBJ2-3; TCRdb's assignment of TRBD1 cannot be checked, as there is no DNA. The CDR3 protein is CSLTASTDTQYF.